The clone carrying this TCR beta chain has a single count. The target antigen is unknown. V lost 4 bases to trimming and J lost 7 bases; unmatched junction nucleotides: 13. CDR1 is SGHKS, CDR2 YYEKEE, per germline (reference sequence). This CDR3 is 16 amino acids long. The sample comes from a study of OX40 agonist ivuxolimab in advanced cancers. Findings and limits, study-wide: By week 6 at 0.1 to 3.0 mg/kg, blood CD4+ and CD8+ T cells had expanded clonally.

Produced via immunoSEQ multiplex PCR; TCRdb's table is partial and in-frame only. The repertoire holds tens of thousands of clones, with around 90% as singletons. The origin of this receptor is an adult with an advanced solid tumor such as melanoma, head and neck, liver or kidney cancer. This chain links TRBV5-5 with TRBJ1-5, with 8 bases matching TRBD1. This material consisted of CD4+ or CD8+ T cells sorted from blood, taken in a trial of the OX40 agonist ivuxolimab. Here the CDR3 reads CASSAEPTGVSQPQHF. CDR3 DNA: TGTGCCAGCAGCGCGGAACCGACAGGGGTGAGCCAGCCCCAGCATTTT.